These 15 T cell receptor beta chains originate from one sample sequenced in a study of T cells in Graves' hyperthyroidism and ophthalmopathy. Amplification targeted TCR beta CDR3 regions from RNA transcripts. With the HTBI primer set, the TCR CDR3 went through a first round of RT-PCR. In TCRdb, the multiplex PCR reads were re-called with MiXCR into one record per CDR3 protein. This table holds roughly 800,000 distinct CDR3 sequences, about two fifths found once. The sequencing input was blood. Source of these receptors: a man younger than 35 with Graves' hyperthyroidism.

This chain uses TRBV4-3 with TRBJ1-6; 9 bases align to TRBD1. V shed 3 bases, J shed 5 bases, and the junction held 2 bases outside the gene matches. CDR3 size: 15 residues. Germline V lookup: CDR1 LGHNA, CDR2 YSLEER. CDR3 region: CASSHGTGNNSPLHF. CDR3 coding DNA: TGCGCCAGCAGCCATGGGACAGGGAATAATTCACCCCTCCACTTT.

In this sample, this clonotype turned up a few times. The CDR3, as DNA: TGTGCCAGCAGCGTACACTCCTCGAACACTGAAGCTTTCTTT. Protein sequence: CASSVHSSNTEAFF. V usage is TRBV9 and J usage is TRBJ1-1; D uncertain. The CDR3 runs to 14 residues. The V gene lost 1 base and the J gene lost 1 base, with 8 bases spanning the gap. CDR1 is SGDLS and CDR2 is YYNGEE in the germline V gene.

This clonotype was observed a handful of times. A read error may produce the germline difference seen at one junction end. This rearrangement joins TRBV10-3 to TRBJ2-7, with a weak D call TRBD2 (5 bases). The CDR3 runs 15 residues. CDR1 and CDR2 from the germline V gene are ENHRY and SYGVKD. The CDR3 sequence is CAISESGDFNYEQCF. The CDR3, as DNA: TGTGCCATCAGTGAGTCGGGAGATTTTAACTACGAGCAGTGCTTC.

This clonotype was picked up a small number of times. The rearrangement joins TRBV4-1 to TRBJ1-1; D is undetermined. The V end lost 0 bases, the J end lost 4 bases, and 6 bases lay between the germline ends. Germline values: CDR1 MGHRA, CDR2 YSYEKL. The CDR3 extends over 13 amino acids. CDR3 residues: CASSQDVSTEAFF. DNA of the CDR3: TGCGCCAGCAGCCAAGACGTGTCCACTGAAGCTTTCTTT.

Points on this clonotype: Just one base apart from a much larger clone, this may be a read error. The chain is built from TRBV10-3 and TRBJ1-1, with 7 bases matching TRBD1. V was pared by 6 bases and J by 1 base, with 5 bases of the junction left unmatched. Germline V gene sequence: CDR1 ENHRY, CDR2 SYGVKD. The CDR3 consists of 14 residues. This chain's CDR3 is CAIRTGFGNTEAFF. Here the CDR3 DNA reads TGTGCCATCAGGACAGGGTTTGGGAACACTGAAGCTTTCTTT.

As for this clonotype: A read error is likely, as this CDR3 ends without the conserved phenylalanine or tryptophan. The CDR3 DNA is TGCAGCGTTGACTCGGGTAGGATCTCCGGAAACACCATATATCTT. It specifies CSVDSGRISGNTIYL. The rearrangement links TRBV29-1 to TRBJ1-3, with D unresolved. Trimming stripped 3 bases from V and 4 bases from J, with 16 bases between. The CDR3 length is 15 residues. Germline CDR1 and CDR2: SQVTM and ANQGSEA.

This chain links TRBV25-1 with TRBJ1-6, with D uncertain. V dropped 5 bases and J dropped 8 bases, with 13 bases sitting between them. The CDR3 is made up of 14 amino acids. CDR1 is MGHDK and CDR2 is SYGVNS in the germline V gene. The CDR3 region has the DNA TGTGCCAGCAGTTTCCTAATTGGGGATTCACCCCTCCACTTT. Translation gives CASSFLIGDSPLHF.

This clonotype was observed a handful of times. The junction differs from germline at one of its ends, possibly a read error. V is TRBV29-1 and J is TRBJ2-7, with a tentative D call TRBD1 (5 bases). There are 13 residues in the CDR3. CDR1 is SQVTM, CDR2 ANQGSEA, per germline. The CDR3 DNA sequence: TGCAGCGTCGAATCACAGGTAACCTACGGGCAGTACTTC. Encoded protein: CSVESQVTYGQYF.

This clonotype came up many times. The chain combines TRBV7-8 with TRBJ2-7, with 7 bases fitting TRBD1. V was pared by 3 bases and J by 3 bases, with 8 bases of the junction left unmatched. Germline V CDR1 and CDR2: SGHVS, FQNEAQ. The CDR3 length is 15 residues. The CDR3 protein is CASSLATGLHYEQYF. The CDR3 DNA is TGTGCCAGCAGCTTGGCGACAGGGCTCCACTACGAGCAGTACTTC.

J is TRBJ2-6 and V is TRBV15; 11 nucleotides align to TRBD1. Germline V gene sequence: CDR1 LNHNV, CDR2 YYDKDF (reference sequence). The V segment lost 1 base and the J segment 1 base; nucleotides outside the gene matches: 3. The length of the CDR3 is 18 residues. The CDR3 nucleotides are TGTGCCACCAGCAGAGTCGGGACAGGGGGGTCTGGGGCCAACGTCCTGACTTTC. It encodes CATSRVGTGGSGANVLTF.

In DNA form, the CDR3 reads TGTGCCAGCAGTTACGAAGTGGCAGGGGGATTAGGCGGCAATCAGCCCCAGCATTTT. It encodes CASSYEVAGGLGGNQPQHF. The V call is TRBV9, the J call TRBJ1-5, with 7 positions matching TRBD1. Germline lookup yields CDR1 SGDLS and CDR2 YYNGEE. The CDR3 contains 19 residues. V lost 5 bases and J lost 2; bases outside the gene matches: 19.

This clonotype came up a few times. The rearrangement links TRBV6-5 to TRBJ1-1; maybe TRBD1 (5 bases). Trimming cost V 2 bases and J 3 bases, with 10 bases left between them. Germline lookup yields CDR1 MNHEY and CDR2 SVGAGI. The CDR3 runs to 14 residues. The CDR3 sequence is CASSYGAAYTEAFF. The CDR3 DNA sequence: TGTGCCAGCAGTTACGGGGCCGCGTACACTGAAGCTTTCTTT.

This clonotype was picked up a small number of times. J is TRBJ2-5 and V is TRBV4-1, with D perhaps matching TRBD2 (6 bases). CDR3 length equals 15 residues. The V gene lost 4 bases and the J gene lost 4 bases, with 16 bases spanning the gap. Germline lookup yields CDR1 MGHRA and CDR2 YSYEKL. CDR3 sequence reads: CASSPLGGEAETQYF. For the CDR3, the DNA is TGCGCCAGCAGCCCCCTCGGAGGGGAGGCAGAGACCCAGTACTTC.

The chain couples TRBV5-6 to TRBJ1-6; D call uncertain. This CDR3 has 16 residues. V lost 3 bases to trimming and J lost 7 bases, with 17 bases between them. CDR1 SGHDT and CDR2 YYEEEE come from the germline V gene. The CDR3 DNA reads TGTGCCAGCAGCTCCCCACCTATCGGACCAAATTCACCCCTCCACTTT. The encoded protein is CASSSPPIGPNSPLHF.

The J gene is TRBJ2-2, the V gene TRBV15; 9 bases are shared with TRBD1. The CDR3 runs 15 residues. V was clipped by 5 bases and J by 6 bases; unmatched bases: 7. Germline V gene lookup returns CDR1 LNHNV and CDR2 YYDKDF (reference sequence). The CDR3 region has the DNA TGTGCCACCAGCGTGTCGGGACAGGGCGCCGGGGAGCTGTTTTTT. Its protein product is CATSVSGQGAGELFF.